Following are 17 T cell receptor beta chains from one sample sequenced in a study of blood T cells in healthy people across ages. Primed by a sample-barcoded 5' primer and a J-beta primer mix, a second PCR proceeded for 7 to 11 cycles. Each CDR3 protein gets one entry after TCRdb re-called the 5' RACE reads with MiXCR. The sample lists about a million distinct CDR3 sequences, 51% occurring once. The sequencing input was blood. These receptors were taken from a woman between 55 and 75 years old in good health.

The rearrangement uses TRBV30 and TRBJ2-3, with D perhaps given as TRBD1 or TRBD2 (5 bases each). Trimming shortened V by 0 bases and J by 1 base, and 11 bases separated the two germline ends. Per germline, CDR1 GTSNPN and CDR2 SVGIG (reference sequence). This CDR3 region has 15 residues. The CDR3 loop reads CAWSVGRGGTDTQYF. The CDR3 nucleotides read TGTGCCTGGAGTGTAGGAAGAGGGGGCACAGATACGCAGTATTTT.

The chain recombines TRBV20-1 with TRBJ1-5; tentative D call: TRBD1 (5 bases). Trimming cost V 3 bases and J 4 bases, with 22 bases left between them. Germline V gene lookup returns CDR1 DFQATT and CDR2 SNEGSKA (reference sequence). The CDR3 sequence is 17 residues long. CDR3 loop: CSARDRDGSAVNQPQHF. The CDR3 bases are TGCAGTGCTAGGGACCGGGACGGGTCGGCTGTAAATCAGCCCCAGCATTTT.

This chain links TRBV7-9 with TRBJ2-7; 10 bases fit TRBD2. The V segment lost 6 bases and the J segment 2 bases; nucleotides outside the gene matches: 1. Germline CDR1 is SEHNR and CDR2 is FQNEAQ (reference sequence). CDR3 length equals 13 residues. The CDR3 protein is CASRAGGAYEQYF. For the CDR3, the DNA is TGTGCCAGCAGAGCGGGAGGGGCCTACGAGCAGTACTTC. The whole variable domain, remainder taken from reference TRBV7-9 and TRBJ2-7, is DTGVSQNPRHKITKRGQNVTFRCDPISEHNRLYWYRQTLGQGPEFLTYFQNEAQLEKSRLLSDRFSAERPKGSFSTLEIQRTEQGDSAMYLCASRAGGAYEQYFGPGTRLTVT.

The chain links TRBV12-3 or TRBV12-4 to TRBJ1-4; no reliable D call. This CDR3 region has 16 residues. V dropped 5 bases and J dropped 0 bases, with 13 bases sitting between them. CDR3 residues: CASSPRRVATNEKLFF. The CDR3 DNA follows: TGTGCCAGCAGTCCCAGGCGAGTTGCAACTAATGAAAAACTGTTTTTT.

The V call is TRBV4-2, the J call TRBJ2-7; D may correspond to TRBD1 or TRBD2 (6 bases each). Germline-derived CDR1 and CDR2 are LGHNA and YNFKEQ. The CDR3 consists of 13 residues. The ends were cut back, 1 base at V and 6 bases at J, with 10 bases in the middle. The CDR3 nucleotides read TGTGCCAGCAGCCAAGGGGGGGCGCCCGAGCAGTACTTC. As protein: CASSQGGAPEQYF.

The chain recombines TRBV20-1 with TRBJ2-1; no reliable D call. This CDR3 has 11 amino acids. V was trimmed by 5 bases and J by 8 bases, leaving 10 bases between them. Germline V gene lookup returns CDR1 DFQATT and CDR2 SNEGSKA (reference sequence). CDR3 loop: CSALRLDEQFF. The CDR3 DNA reads TGCAGTGCTTTACGGTTGGATGAGCAGTTCTTC.

This clonotype was detected once. The J gene is TRBJ2-3, the V gene TRBV4-2, with 8 nucleotides matching TRBD2. Germline V gene lookup returns CDR1 LGHNA and CDR2 YNFKEQ. The CDR3 contains 13 residues. V lost 2 bases and J lost 11; bases outside the gene matches: 6. The chain's CDR3 is CASSQQGGGMQYF. In DNA form, the CDR3 reads TGTGCCAGCAGCCAACAAGGCGGGGGGATGCAGTATTTT.

The chain recombines TRBV24-1 with TRBJ2-3; D ambiguous. In germline, CDR1 is KGHDR, CDR2 SFDVKD. The CDR3 length is 14 residues. V was cut by 2 bases and J by 3 bases, with 8 bases left in between. CDR3 sequence (DNA): TGTGCCACCAGTGATTCTTGGCAGACAGATACGCAGTATTTT. Translation gives CATSDSWQTDTQYF.

V and J are TRBV4-3 and TRBJ2-7; D unclear. This CDR3 comprises 14 residues. Germline V lookup: CDR1 LGHNA, CDR2 YSLEER. V was pared by 0 bases and J by 3 bases, with 9 bases between. CDR3: CASSQDEKGYEQYF. Written as DNA, the CDR3 is TGCGCCAGCAGCCAAGATGAGAAGGGCTACGAGCAGTACTTC.

V usage is TRBV15 and J usage is TRBJ2-3; the D gene could be TRBD1 or TRBD2 (5 bases each). V lost 3 bases to trimming and J lost 6 bases, with 19 bases between them. The CDR3 length is 16 residues. Germline loops: CDR1 LNHNV, CDR2 YYDKDF (reference sequence). The CDR3 protein is CATSRARRMGTDTQYF. DNA of the CDR3: TGTGCCACCAGCAGGGCCCGGCGGATGGGGACGGATACGCAGTATTTT.

The rearrangement joins TRBV7-9 to TRBJ2-1; 9 positions match TRBD2. The CDR3 is made up of 16 amino acids. Trimming removed 7 bases from V and 8 bases from J; junction bases left unmatched: 15. CDR1 is SEHNR and CDR2 is FQNEAQ in the germline V gene (reference sequence). CDR3 loop: CASTPGGSGRGYEQFF. The DNA for the CDR3 is TGTGCCAGCACCCCGGGGGGTAGCGGGAGAGGATATGAGCAGTTCTTC.

The chain carries TRBV18 and TRBJ2-4; a possible D gene is TRBD2 (6 bases). The J call is doubtful: the DNA matches TRBJ2-7 better. The CDR3 consists of 14 residues. Germline assignment: CDR1 KGHSH and CDR2 LQKENI. The CDR3 DNA reads as TGTGCCAGCTCACGTGGGAGTCCTAGCGACGAGCAGTACTTC. The encoded protein is CASSRGSPSDEQYF.

This clonotype was seen a few times. This rearrangement joins TRBV7-8 to TRBJ2-7; TRBD2 aligns across 14 bases. The CDR3 extends over 14 amino acids. The junction had 4 bases not matched to a gene; V was cut back by 7 bases and J by 5 bases. The germline CDR1 and CDR2 sequences are SGHVS and FQNEAQ. In DNA, the CDR3 is TGTGCCAGCACCTCGGGACTAGCGGGAGACGAGCAGTACTTC. The encoded protein is CASTSGLAGDEQYF.

The gene calls are TRBV12-3 or TRBV12-4 and TRBJ2-3, with D possibly TRBD1 on 5 matching bases. The CDR3 is 13 amino acids. Trimming left V 6 bases short and J 5 bases short, with 12 bases between. The CDR3, as DNA: TGTGCCAGCAGAGGGGCAGGGATAGATACGCAGTATTTT. Amino acids: CASRGAGIDTQYF.

The chain joins TRBV2 to TRBJ1-5, with TRBD1 matching over 9 bases. Germline V gives CDR1 SNHLY, CDR2 FYNNEI. This CDR3 has 14 residues. Losses at the gene ends were 0 bases for V and 15 bases for J; bases not matched to a gene: 9. CDR3 sequence: CASSEAPTGGTRHF. In DNA form, the CDR3 reads TGTGCCAGCAGTGAAGCACCGACAGGGGGGACTCGGCATTTT. The variable domain in full, with the rest retrieved from reference TRBV2 and TRBJ1-5, is EPEVTQTPSHQVTQMGQEVILRCVPISNHLYFYWYRQILGQKVEFLVSFYNNEISEKSEIFDDQFSVERPDGSNFTLKIRSTKLEDSAMYFCASSEAPTGGTRHFGDGTRLSIL.

The rearrangement joins TRBV11-2 to TRBJ2-3, with TRBD2 matching 7 bases. The junction had 6 bases not matched to a gene; V was cut back by 3 bases and J by 0 bases. Looked up from germline, CDR1 is SGHAT and CDR2 is FQNNGV. The CDR3 totals 16 residues. For the CDR3, the DNA is TGTGCCAGCAGCTTCAGCGGGGATACTAGCACAGATACGCAGTATTTT. This sequence encodes CASSFSGDTSTDTQYF.

This chain links TRBV18 with TRBJ2-3; D not resolved. Germline lookup yields CDR1 KGHSH and CDR2 LQKENI. With 3 bases removed from V and 5 bases from J, the gap between germline ends came to 12 bases. This CDR3 has 14 amino acids. CDR3: CASSPPGVEDTQYF. In DNA form, the CDR3 reads TGTGCCAGCTCACCTCCGGGTGTCGAAGATACGCAGTATTTT.